This T cell receptor (beta chain) was sequenced in a study of tumor-infiltrating lymphocytes in oesophageal squamous cell carcinoma. With regard to this clonotype: A much bigger clone sits one base away, suggesting this may be a read error.

TCRdb re-called the PCR reads with MiXCR, one entry per CDR3 protein. The data show 20,000 to 25,000 distinct CDR3 sequences, approximately 40% seen once. The clonotype was recovered from a male donor with esophageal squamous cell carcinoma. The sample consisted of esophageal tumor tissue.

DNA of the CDR3: TGCAGTGCTAGAACCGGGACTAGCCTCTACAATGAGCAGTACTTC. Translation gives CSARTGTSLYNEQYF. The V call is TRBV20-1, the J call TRBJ2-5, with 9 bases that match TRBD2. The germline CDR1 and CDR2 sequences are DFQATT and SNEGSKA (reference sequence). The CDR3 loop spans 15 amino acids. V lost 2 bases to trimming and J lost 11 bases; unmatched junction nucleotides: 15.